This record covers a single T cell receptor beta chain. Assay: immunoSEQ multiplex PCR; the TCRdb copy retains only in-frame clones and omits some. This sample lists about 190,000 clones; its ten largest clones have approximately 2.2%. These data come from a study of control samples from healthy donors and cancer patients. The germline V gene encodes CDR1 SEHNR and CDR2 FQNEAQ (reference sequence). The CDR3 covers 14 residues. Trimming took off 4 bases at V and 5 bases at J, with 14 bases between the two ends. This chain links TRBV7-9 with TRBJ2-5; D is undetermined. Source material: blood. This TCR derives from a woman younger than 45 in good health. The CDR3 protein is CASSSAVSQETQYF. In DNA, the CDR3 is TGTGCCAGCAGCTCCGCAGTGTCCCAGGAGACCCAGTACTTC.